The clone carrying this T cell receptor (beta chain) was seen at least ten times. What it binds is not known. V lost 7 bases and J 3 bases, leaving 15 bases between the germline ends. The CDR3 runs to 15 residues. The germline gives CDR1 MRHNA, CDR2 SNTAGT. The PCR had 60 Vbeta and 13 Jbeta primers. The assay was immunoSEQ multiplex PCR, and TCRdb's table has in-frame clones only and misses some. The sample lists about 82,000 clones, around 76% occurring once. The data were obtained in a study of cytomegalovirus exposure and HLA in healthy donors. Study findings and constraints: A few chains tied to CMV proved CMV antigen-specific in vitro. Equally common other TCR beta chains were less clonally expanded than HLA-associated ones, a later analysis found. TCR beta V- and J-gene trimming was later associated with a missense DCLRE1C variant.

The clonotype originates from a woman in her forties or fifties in good health and CMV-seropositive. Sequencing was carried out using PBMCs. The gene calls are TRBV6-4 and TRBJ2-2, with D perhaps TRBD1 (7 bases). The CDR3 here is CASTDGRGDTGELFF. CDR3 nucleotide sequence: TGTGCCAGCACCGACGGCAGGGGGGACACCGGGGAGCTGTTTTTT.